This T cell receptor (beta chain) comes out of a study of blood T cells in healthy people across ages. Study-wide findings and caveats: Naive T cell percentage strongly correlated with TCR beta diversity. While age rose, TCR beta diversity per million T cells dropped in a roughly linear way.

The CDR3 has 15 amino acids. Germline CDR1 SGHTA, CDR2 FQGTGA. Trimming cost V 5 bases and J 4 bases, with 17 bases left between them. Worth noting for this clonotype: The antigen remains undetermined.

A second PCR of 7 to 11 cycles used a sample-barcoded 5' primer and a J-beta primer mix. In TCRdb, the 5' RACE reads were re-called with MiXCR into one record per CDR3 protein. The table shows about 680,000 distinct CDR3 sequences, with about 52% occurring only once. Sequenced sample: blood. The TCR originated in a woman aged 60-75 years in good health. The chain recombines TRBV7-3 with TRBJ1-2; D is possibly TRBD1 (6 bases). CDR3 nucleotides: TGTGCCAGCAGCCCCCCAGGGGTAGGAGGCTATGGCTACACCTTC. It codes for CASSPPGVGGYGYTF.